This T cell receptor (beta chain) derives from a study of blood T cell repertoires in COVID-19. The data were produced by immunoSEQ multiplex PCR, yet TCRdb's version contains in-frame clones alone and is incomplete. The top ten clones hold 20% of a sample with 200,000 to 250,000 clones, 84% of them seen once. The germline V gene encodes CDR1 MGHRA and CDR2 YSYEKL. There are 15 residues in the CDR3. V shed 2 bases and J 5 bases; nucleotides not matched to a gene: 7. This clonotype was sampled from a man in his thirties or forties with active or convalescent COVID-19. Sequencing was performed on peripheral blood. The chain couples TRBV4-1 to TRBJ2-7; TRBD2 matches at 9 bases. The CDR3, as DNA: TGCGCCAGCAGCCAACCAAGCGGGAGGTTCGACGAGCAGTACTTC. Its protein is CASSQPSGRFDEQYF.